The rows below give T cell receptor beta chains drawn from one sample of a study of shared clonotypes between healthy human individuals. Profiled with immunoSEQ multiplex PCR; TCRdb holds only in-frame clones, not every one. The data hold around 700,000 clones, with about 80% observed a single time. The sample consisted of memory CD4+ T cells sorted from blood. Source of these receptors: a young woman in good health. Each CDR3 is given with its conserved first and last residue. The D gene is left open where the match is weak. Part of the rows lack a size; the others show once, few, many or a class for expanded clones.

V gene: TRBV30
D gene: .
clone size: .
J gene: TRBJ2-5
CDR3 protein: CAWSVRGLQETQYF
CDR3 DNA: TGTGCCTGGAGTGTACGTGGACTTCAAGAGACCCAGTACTTC

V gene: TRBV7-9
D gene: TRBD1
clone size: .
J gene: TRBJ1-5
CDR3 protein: CASSQPFFRGQGGNQPQHF
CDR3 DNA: TGTGCCAGCAGCCAACCATTCTTCAGGGGACAGGGTGGCAATCAGCCCCAGCATTTT

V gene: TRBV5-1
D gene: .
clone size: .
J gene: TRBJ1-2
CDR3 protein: CASSLDRVTYGYTF
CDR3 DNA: TGCGCCAGCAGCTTGGACAGGGTGACCTATGGCTACACCTTC

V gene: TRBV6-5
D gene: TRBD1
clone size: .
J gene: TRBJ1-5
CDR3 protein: CASSHGTGPQHF
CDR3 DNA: TGTGCCAGCAGTCACGGGACAGGCCCTCAGCATTTT

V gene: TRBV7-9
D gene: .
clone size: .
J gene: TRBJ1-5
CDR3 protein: CASSLGGRGPQHF
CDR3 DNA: TGTGCCAGCAGCTTAGGGGGTCGCGGGCCCCAGCATTTT

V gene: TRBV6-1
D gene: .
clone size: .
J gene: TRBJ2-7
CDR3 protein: CASSPDGIYEQYF
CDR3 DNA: TGTGCCAGCAGCCCGGACGGTATCTACGAGCAGTACTTC

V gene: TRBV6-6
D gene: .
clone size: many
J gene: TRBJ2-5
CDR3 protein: CASSSGTHRTQYF
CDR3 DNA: TGTGCCAGCAGTTCTGGGACACACAGGACCCAGTACTTC

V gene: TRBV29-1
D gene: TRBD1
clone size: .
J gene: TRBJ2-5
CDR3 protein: CSVEAGTGVAETQYF
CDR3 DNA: TGCAGCGTTGAGGCGGGGACAGGGGTCGCAGAGACCCAGTACTTC

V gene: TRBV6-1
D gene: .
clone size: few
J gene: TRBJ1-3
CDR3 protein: CASSEQAAGNTIYF
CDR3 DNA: TGTGCCAGCAGTGAACAAGCAGCTGGAAACACCATATATTTT

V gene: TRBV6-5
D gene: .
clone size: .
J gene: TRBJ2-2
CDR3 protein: CASNSLEYTGELFF
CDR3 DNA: TGTGCCAGCAATTCTCTAGAATACACCGGGGAGCTGTTTTTT

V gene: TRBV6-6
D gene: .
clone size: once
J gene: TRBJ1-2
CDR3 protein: CASSLAGNDNYGYTF
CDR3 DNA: TGTGCCAGCAGTTTGGCGGGGAATGACAACTATGGCTACACCTTC

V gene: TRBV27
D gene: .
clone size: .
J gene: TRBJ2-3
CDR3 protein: CASKLAMGLGTDTQYF
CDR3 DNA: TGTGCCAGCAAACTCGCGATGGGGCTAGGGACAGATACGCAGTATTTT

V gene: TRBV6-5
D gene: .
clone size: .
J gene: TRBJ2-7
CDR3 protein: CASSYSTSWQTYEQYF
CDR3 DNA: TGTGCCAGCAGTTACTCGACAAGTTGGCAAACCTACGAGCAGTACTTC

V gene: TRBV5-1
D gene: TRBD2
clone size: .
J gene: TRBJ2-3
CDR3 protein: CASSAGLADHTDTQYF
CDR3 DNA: TGCGCCAGCAGCGCGGGACTAGCGGATCACACAGATACGCAGTATTTT

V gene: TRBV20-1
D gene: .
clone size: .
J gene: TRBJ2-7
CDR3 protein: CSARAERKQYF
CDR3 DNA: TGCAGTGCTAGAGCCGAGCGGAAGCAGTACTTC